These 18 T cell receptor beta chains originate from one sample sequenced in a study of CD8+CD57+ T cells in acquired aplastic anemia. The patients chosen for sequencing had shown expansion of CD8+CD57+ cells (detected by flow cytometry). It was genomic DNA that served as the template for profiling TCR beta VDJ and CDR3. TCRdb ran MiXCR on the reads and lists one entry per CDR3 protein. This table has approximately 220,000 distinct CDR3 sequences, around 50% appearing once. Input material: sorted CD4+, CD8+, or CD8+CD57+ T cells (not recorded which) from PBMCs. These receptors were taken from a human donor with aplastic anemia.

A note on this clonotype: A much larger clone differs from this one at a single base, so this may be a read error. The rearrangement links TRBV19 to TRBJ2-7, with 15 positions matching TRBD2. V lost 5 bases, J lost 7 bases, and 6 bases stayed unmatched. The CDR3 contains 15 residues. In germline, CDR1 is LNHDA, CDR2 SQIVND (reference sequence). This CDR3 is CASSPGTSGGREQYF. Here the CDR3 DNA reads TGTGCCAGTAGTCCCGGGACTAGCGGGGGGCGGGAGCAGTACTTC.

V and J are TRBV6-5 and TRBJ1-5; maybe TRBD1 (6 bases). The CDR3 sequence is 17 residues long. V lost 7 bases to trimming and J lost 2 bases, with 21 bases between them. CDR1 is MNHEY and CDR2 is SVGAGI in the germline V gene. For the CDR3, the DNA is TGTGCCAGCAACAGACAGGAGGGGGGTCTAGGCAATCAGCCCCAGCATTTT. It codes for CASNRQEGGLGNQPQHF.

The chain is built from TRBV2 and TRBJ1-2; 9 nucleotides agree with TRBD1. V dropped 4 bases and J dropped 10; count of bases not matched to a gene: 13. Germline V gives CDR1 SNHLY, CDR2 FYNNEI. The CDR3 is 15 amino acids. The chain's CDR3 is CASSVTQGAGDNYTF. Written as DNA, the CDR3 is TGTGCCAGCAGTGTTACACAGGGGGCGGGTGATAACTACACCTTC.

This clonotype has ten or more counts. The DNA of the CDR3 is TGCAGTCCTCTCGGGGGACAGGGGAAATATGGCTACACCTTC. Translation gives CSPLGGQGKYGYTF. This rearrangement joins TRBV20-1 to TRBJ1-2, with 10 positions matching TRBD1. The junction had 11 bases not matched to a gene; V was cut back by 8 bases and J by 5 bases. Per the germline V gene, CDR1 is DFQATT and CDR2 is SNEGSKA (reference sequence). CDR3 length: 14 residues.

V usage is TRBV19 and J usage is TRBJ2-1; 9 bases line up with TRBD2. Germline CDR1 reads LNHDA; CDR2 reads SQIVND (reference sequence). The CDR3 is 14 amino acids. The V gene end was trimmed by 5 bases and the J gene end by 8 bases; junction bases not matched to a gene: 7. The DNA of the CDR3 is TGTGCCAGTAGTCTCGCTAGCGGGGCTGATGAGCAGTTCTTC. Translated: CASSLASGADEQFF.

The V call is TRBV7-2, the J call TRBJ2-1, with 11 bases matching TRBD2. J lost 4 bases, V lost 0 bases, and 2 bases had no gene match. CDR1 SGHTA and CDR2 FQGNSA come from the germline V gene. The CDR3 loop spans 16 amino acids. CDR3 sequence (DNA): TGTGCCAGCAGCTTAGCGCTAGCGGGGGGTTACAATGAGCAGTTCTTC. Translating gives CASSLALAGGYNEQFF.

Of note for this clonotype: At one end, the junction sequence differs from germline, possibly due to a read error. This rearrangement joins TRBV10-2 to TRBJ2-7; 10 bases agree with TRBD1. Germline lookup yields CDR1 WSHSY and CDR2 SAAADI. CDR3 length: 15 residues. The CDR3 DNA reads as TGTGCCAGCAGCGTAGCGGGACAGGGGACCTACGAGCAGTACTTC. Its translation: CASSVAGQGTYEQYF.

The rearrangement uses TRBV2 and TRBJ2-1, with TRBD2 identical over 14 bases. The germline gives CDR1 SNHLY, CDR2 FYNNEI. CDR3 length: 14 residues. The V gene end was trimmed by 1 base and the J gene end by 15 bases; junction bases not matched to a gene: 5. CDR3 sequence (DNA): TGTGCCAGCAGTGAAGGACTAGCGGGGGGGCATGGGTTCTTC. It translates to CASSEGLAGGHGFF.

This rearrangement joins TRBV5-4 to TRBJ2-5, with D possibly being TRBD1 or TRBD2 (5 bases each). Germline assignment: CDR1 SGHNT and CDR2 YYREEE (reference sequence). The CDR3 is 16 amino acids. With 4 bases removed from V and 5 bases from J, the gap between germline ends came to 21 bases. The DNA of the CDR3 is TGTGCCAGCAGCCCGGGTGGGGGACCTCCGGGGGAGACCCAGTACTTC. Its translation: CASSPGGGPPGETQYF.

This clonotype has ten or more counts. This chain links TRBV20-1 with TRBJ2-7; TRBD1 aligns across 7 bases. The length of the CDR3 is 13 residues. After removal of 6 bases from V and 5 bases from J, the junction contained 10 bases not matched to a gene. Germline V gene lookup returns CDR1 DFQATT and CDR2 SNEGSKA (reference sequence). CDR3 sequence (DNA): TGCAGTGCCCCAGGGGCAGGGGGAGACGAGCAGTACTTC. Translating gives CSAPGAGGDEQYF.

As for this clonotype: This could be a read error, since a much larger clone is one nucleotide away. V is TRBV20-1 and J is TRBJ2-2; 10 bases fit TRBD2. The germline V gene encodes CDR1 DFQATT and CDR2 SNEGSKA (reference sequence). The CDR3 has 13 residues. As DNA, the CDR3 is TGCGGTGCTAGCGGGGGTAACACCGGGGAGCTGTTTTTT. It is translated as CGASGGNTGELFF.

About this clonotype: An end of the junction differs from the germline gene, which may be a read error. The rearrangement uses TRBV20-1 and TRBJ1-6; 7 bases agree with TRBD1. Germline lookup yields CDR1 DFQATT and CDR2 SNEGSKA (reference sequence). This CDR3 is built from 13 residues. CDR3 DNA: TGCAGTGCTAGAGATGACAGGGAAAGGGGTTTTCGCTTT. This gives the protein CSARDDRERGFRF.

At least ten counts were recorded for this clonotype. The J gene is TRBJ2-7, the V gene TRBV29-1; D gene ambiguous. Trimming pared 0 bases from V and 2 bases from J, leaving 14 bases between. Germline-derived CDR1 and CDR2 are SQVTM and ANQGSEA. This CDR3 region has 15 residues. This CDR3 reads CSVEDRMGNPYEQYF. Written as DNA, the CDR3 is TGCAGCGTTGAAGATCGAATGGGGAACCCCTACGAGCAGTACTTC.

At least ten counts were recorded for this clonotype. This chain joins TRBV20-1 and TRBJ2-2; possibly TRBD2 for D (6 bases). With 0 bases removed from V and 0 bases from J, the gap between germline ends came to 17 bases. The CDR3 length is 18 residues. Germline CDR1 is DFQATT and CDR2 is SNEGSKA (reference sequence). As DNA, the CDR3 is TGCAGTGCTAGAGACGAAGCTAGCGTTCTCGCGAACACCGGGGAGCTGTTTTTT. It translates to CSARDEASVLANTGELFF.

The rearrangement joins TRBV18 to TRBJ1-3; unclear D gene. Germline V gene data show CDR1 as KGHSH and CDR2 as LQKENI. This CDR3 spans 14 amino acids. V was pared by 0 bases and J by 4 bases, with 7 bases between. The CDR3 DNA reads TGTGCCAGCTCACCACCCAGACCAGGAAACACCATATATTTT. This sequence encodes CASSPPRPGNTIYF.

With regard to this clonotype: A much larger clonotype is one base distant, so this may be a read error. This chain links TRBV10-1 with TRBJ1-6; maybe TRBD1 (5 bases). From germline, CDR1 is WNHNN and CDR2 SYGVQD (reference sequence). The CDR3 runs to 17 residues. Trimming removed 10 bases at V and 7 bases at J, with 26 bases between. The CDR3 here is CATSVPPGIIDNSPLHF. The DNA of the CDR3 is TGCGCCACCTCCGTACCCCCAGGGATTATCGACAATTCACCCCTCCACTTT.

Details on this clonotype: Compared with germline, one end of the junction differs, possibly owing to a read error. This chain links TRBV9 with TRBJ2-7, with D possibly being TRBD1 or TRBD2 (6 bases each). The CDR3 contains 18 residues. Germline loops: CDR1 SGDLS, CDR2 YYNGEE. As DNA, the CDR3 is TGTGCCCGCAGCCCGGCCGGACGGGGGCCCACGAGCTCCTACGAGCAGTACTTC. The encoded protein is CARSPAGRGPTSSYEQYF.

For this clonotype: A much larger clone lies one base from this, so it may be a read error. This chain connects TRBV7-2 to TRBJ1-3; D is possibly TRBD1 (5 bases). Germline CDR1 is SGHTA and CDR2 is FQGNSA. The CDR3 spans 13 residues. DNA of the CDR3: TGTGCCGGCAGCTCCTCTTTGGGGGACACCATATATTTT. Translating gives CAGSSSLGDTIYF.